These 10 T cell receptor beta chains were sequenced from one sample in a study of blood T cell repertoires in COVID-19. Method: immunoSEQ multiplex PCR; TCRdb's copy keeps in-frame clones and lacks some. The sample consists of around 56,000 clones, 80% to 85% of them appearing once. Material: peripheral blood. The receptors derive from an elderly woman with active or convalescent COVID-19.

V and J are TRBV7-8 and TRBJ1-4, with a tentative D call TRBD1 (5 bases). Germline V gives CDR1 SGHVS, CDR2 FQNEAQ. The CDR3 is 15 amino acids. V was clipped by 5 bases and J by 6 bases, with 16 bases between them. The CDR3 nucleotides read TGTGCCAGCAGCCCTGGGGGAGGGGTCGATGAAAAACTGTTTTTT. Its translation: CASSPGGGVDEKLFF.

In its sample, this clone was seen once. The gene calls are TRBV7-2 and TRBJ2-3; 13 bases match TRBD2. V lost 0 bases, J lost 3 bases, and 6 bases stayed unmatched. Per germline, CDR1 SGHTA and CDR2 FQGNSA. This CDR3 is built from 18 residues. The CDR3 reads CASSLAPLAGGRTDTQYF. CDR3 nucleotides: TGTGCCAGCAGCTTAGCGCCACTAGCGGGGGGGAGGACAGATACGCAGTATTTT.

The rearrangement joins TRBV6-5 to TRBJ1-2; D not certain. The CDR3 totals 14 residues. The germline gives CDR1 MNHEY, CDR2 SVGAGI. The ends were cut back, 4 bases at V and 3 bases at J, with 12 bases in the middle. The CDR3 spells CASSFGGGDYGYTF. DNA of the CDR3: TGTGCCAGCAGTTTTGGAGGTGGTGACTATGGCTACACCTTC.

The V and J genes are TRBV5-1 and TRBJ2-5; TRBD1 might be the D (6 bases). CDR3 length equals 16 residues. The V end was cut by 3 bases, the J end by 0 bases, with 15 bases between. The V gene's germline CDR1 is SGHRS and CDR2 YFSETQ. The CDR3 protein is CASSSGTRGYQETQYF. The CDR3, as DNA: TGCGCCAGCAGCTCCGGGACAAGGGGCTACCAAGAGACCCAGTACTTC. The full variable domain, rest sourced from reference TRBV5-1 and TRBJ2-5, is KAGVTQTPRYLIKTRGQQVTLSCSPISGHRSVSWYQQTPGQGLQFLFEYFSETQRNKGNFPGRFSGRQFSNSRSEMNVSTLELGDSALYLCASSSGTRGYQETQYFGPGTRLLVL.

A few counts support this clone. The rearrangement uses TRBV3-1 (or the pseudogene TRBV3-2) and TRBJ2-7; possibly TRBD2 for D (5 bases). With 4 bases removed from V and 7 bases from J, the gap between germline ends came to 11 bases. Germline assignment: CDR1 LGHDT and CDR2 YNNKEL (reference sequence). This CDR3 is built from 12 residues. The CDR3 loop is CASSPTGEEQYF. CDR3 DNA: TGTGCCAGCAGCCCCACCGGGGAGGAGCAGTACTTC.

In nucleotides, the CDR3 is TGTGCCAGCAGTGGTCAGGGGAGCAATCAGCCCCAGCATTTT. Its translation is CASSGQGSNQPQHF. J is TRBJ1-5 and V is TRBV2; a possible D gene is TRBD1 (6 bases). This CDR3 contains 14 residues. Germline V lookup: CDR1 SNHLY, CDR2 FYNNEI. The V and J ends lost 4 bases and 1 base respectively, with 8 bases between them.

V usage is TRBV28 and J usage is TRBJ2-2, with a tentative D call TRBD2 (5 bases). This CDR3 comprises 15 residues. The V end was cut by 8 bases, the J end by 3 bases, with 16 bases between. In germline, CDR1 is MDHEN, CDR2 SYDVKM. The CDR3 nucleotides are TGTGCCAGCCTATCTACGGGGTCTGACACCGGGGAGCTGTTTTTT. Translated: CASLSTGSDTGELFF.

The chain links TRBV19 to TRBJ2-1; a weak D match, TRBD1 (7 bases). The CDR3 sequence is 16 residues long. V lost 0 bases, J lost 8 bases, and 17 bases lay in between. Germline V CDR1 and CDR2: LNHDA, SQIVND (reference sequence). CDR3 in amino acids: CASSIEWRDSSYEQFF. The CDR3 DNA sequence: TGTGCCAGTAGTATAGAATGGAGGGACAGTTCTTATGAGCAGTTCTTC.

The chain employs TRBV5-1 and TRBJ2-3; 9 nucleotides agree with TRBD2. V lost 0 bases and J lost 1; bases outside the gene matches: 3. Germline loops: CDR1 SGHRS, CDR2 YFSETQ. The CDR3 covers 16 residues. This chain's CDR3 is CASSLAASGGTDTQYF. In DNA, the CDR3 is TGCGCCAGCAGCTTGGCTGCTAGCGGGGGCACAGATACGCAGTATTTT.

V gene TRBV14 combines with J gene TRBJ1-6, with D unclear. The V end was cut by 0 bases, the J end by 9 bases, with 9 bases between. The germline V gene encodes CDR1 SGHDN and CDR2 FVKESK. CDR3 length: 14 residues. The CDR3 region is CASSQESGSSPLHF. CDR3 in DNA: TGTGCCAGCAGCCAAGAGTCGGGGTCTTCACCCCTCCACTTT.